One and the same sample provided the 2 T cell receptor beta chains below, sequenced in a study of cytomegalovirus exposure and HLA in healthy donors. Clones were read by immunoSEQ multiplex PCR, and TCRdb kept only the in-frame ones, dropping some. The sample gives around 49,000 clones, over 85% of which show up once; around 8% is in the top ten. The sample comprised PBMCs. Receptors were obtained from a young woman in good health and CMV-seropositive.

DNA of the CDR3: TGCGCCAGCAGCCAAGCGTTGTTGGCTAGCGGTCAGAATACGCAGTATTTT. Translation: CASSQALLASGQNTQYF. J is TRBJ2-3 and V is TRBV4-1, with 7 bases that match TRBD2. Germline trimming cut 1 base from V and 7 bases from J; bases unmatched to any gene: 14. Germline CDR1 is MGHRA and CDR2 is YSYEKL. The CDR3 runs 17 residues.

The chain employs TRBV27 and TRBJ2-7; 7 positions agree with TRBD1. The CDR3 has 14 amino acids. Germline assignment: CDR1 MNHEY and CDR2 SMNVEV (reference sequence). V lost 4 bases to trimming and J lost 2 bases; unmatched junction nucleotides: 5. The CDR3 region is CASSYRGSPYEQYF. CDR3 bases: TGTGCCAGCAGTTACAGGGGAAGCCCCTACGAGCAGTACTTC.